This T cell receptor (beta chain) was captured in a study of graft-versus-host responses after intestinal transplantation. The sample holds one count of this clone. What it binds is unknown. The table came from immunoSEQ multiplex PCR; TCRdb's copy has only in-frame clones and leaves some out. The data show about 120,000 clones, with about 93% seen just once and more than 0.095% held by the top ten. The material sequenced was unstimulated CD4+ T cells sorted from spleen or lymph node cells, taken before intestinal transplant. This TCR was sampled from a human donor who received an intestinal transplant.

In DNA, the CDR3 is TGTGCCAGCAGCTTTAAATACGAGCAGTACTTC. This encodes CASSFKYEQYF. The V call is TRBV7-8, the J call TRBJ2-7; D is undetermined. The germline gives CDR1 SGHVS, CDR2 FQNEAQ. The CDR3 covers 11 residues. Trimming removed 3 bases at V and 4 bases at J, with 4 bases between.